Following are 20 T cell receptor beta chains from one sample sequenced in a study of blood T cell repertoires in COVID-19 (dated by TCRdb to the early 2020s). Libraries were constructed by the immunoSEQ multiplex PCR assay. TCRdb provides this immuneACCESS table in a form limited to in-frame rearrangements. Some clones are lacking; in checked studies, under half of them reflect an unresolved V gene, and why the rest are absent is not known. Here the sample has some 260,000 clones; roughly 90% occur a single time. Of the sample, roughly 2% is held by the ten largest clones. Sequenced input: peripheral blood. All receptors derive from a woman in her 40s who had recovered from COVID-19.

The chain carries TRBV5-1 and TRBJ2-1, with TRBD1 as a possible D gene (8 bases). V was shortened by 5 bases and J by 2 bases, with 11 bases between the two germline ends. The CDR3 loop spans 14 amino acids. Germline CDR1 is SGHRS and CDR2 is YFSETQ. CDR3: CASSTGGAYNEQFF. CDR3 DNA sequence: TGCGCCAGCAGTACAGGGGGGGCCTACAATGAGCAGTTCTTC.

This chain connects TRBV30 to TRBJ2-3, with D maybe TRBD2 (5 bases). The CDR3 sequence is 15 residues long. The V end was cut by 6 bases, the J end by 2 bases, with 18 bases between. In germline, CDR1 is GTSNPN, CDR2 SVGIG (reference sequence). CDR3 residues: CACRGLSYLTDTQYF. For the CDR3, the DNA is TGTGCCTGTCGAGGGCTTAGCTACCTCACAGATACGCAGTATTTT. Full variable domain (missing parts from reference TRBV30 and TRBJ2-3): SQTIHQWPATLVQPVGSPLSLECTVEGTSNPNLYWYRQAAGRGLQLLFYSVGIGQISSEVPQNLSASRPQDRQFILSSKKLLLSDSGFYLCACRGLSYLTDTQYFGPGTRLTVL.

The CDR3 region has the DNA TGTGCCAGCAGCGTAGTAGCTGGGGCCAACGTCCTGACTTTC. Protein product: CASSVVAGANVLTF. This chain links TRBV9 with TRBJ2-6; D remains ambiguous. The CDR3 is 14 amino acids. Trimming removed 0 bases from V and 2 bases from J, with 3 bases in between. Per germline, CDR1 SGDLS and CDR2 YYNGEE.

This clone was found a few times. The V call is TRBV3-1 (or the pseudogene TRBV3-2), the J call TRBJ2-7; possible D gene TRBD1, 8 bases. CDR1 and CDR2 (germline): LGHDT, YNNKEL (reference sequence). V dropped 4 bases and J dropped 13 bases, with 17 bases sitting between them. There are 12 residues in the CDR3. The CDR3 sequence is CASSRAGQAPYF. The CDR3 DNA sequence: TGTGCCAGCAGCCGAGCGGGACAGGCACCCTACTTC.

The V call is TRBV2, the J call TRBJ2-3; D is ambiguous. Germline CDR1 is SNHLY and CDR2 is FYNNEI. This CDR3 has 14 amino acids. Trimming took off 6 bases at V and 0 bases at J, with 10 bases between the two ends. CDR3 residues: CASREQFSTDTQYF. The CDR3 bases are TGTGCCAGCAGGGAACAGTTTAGCACAGATACGCAGTATTTT.

CDR3 protein: CASSGGGGGYHEQYF. CDR3 sequence (DNA): TGTGCCAGCAGTGGCGGAGGCGGGGGGTACCACGAGCAGTACTTC. This chain joins TRBV28 and TRBJ2-7; 8 bases are shared with TRBD2. This CDR3 has 15 residues. With V trimmed by 5 bases and J by 5 bases, 11 bases remained unmatched. Germline-derived CDR1 and CDR2 are MDHEN and SYDVKM.

This rearrangement joins TRBV19 to TRBJ2-5; the match to TRBD2 covers 14 bases. Per germline, CDR1 LNHDA and CDR2 SQIVND (reference sequence). V was clipped by 8 bases and J by 5 bases; unmatched bases: 10. CDR3 length: 16 residues. CDR3: CASSSGTSGGGETQYF. Here the CDR3 DNA reads TGTGCCAGTTCCTCCGGGACTAGCGGGGGTGGGGAGACCCAGTACTTC.

This chain connects TRBV18 to TRBJ1-1; 11 nucleotides align to TRBD1. The junction had 3 bases not matched to a gene; V was cut back by 3 bases and J by 0 bases. The V gene's germline CDR1 is KGHSH and CDR2 LQKENI. This CDR3 region has 16 residues. The CDR3 DNA reads TGTGCCAGCTCACCCGGACAGGGGGCGGTGAACACTGAAGCTTTCTTT. This sequence encodes CASSPGQGAVNTEAFF.

The genes are TRBV5-6 and TRBJ2-7; D may be TRBD1 (6 bases). Trimming took off 4 bases at V and 7 bases at J, with 9 bases between the two ends. This CDR3 region has 11 residues. Germline V CDR1 and CDR2: SGHDT, YYEEEE. The CDR3 DNA is TGTGCCAGCAGCCTCAGGGGTGAGCAGTACTTC. Amino acid sequence: CASSLRGEQYF.

This CDR3 reads CASSLRGWGNTIYF. The CDR3 nucleotides read TGTGCCAGCAGCTTGAGGGGGTGGGGAAACACCATATATTTT. The chain joins TRBV7-9 to TRBJ1-3; D may be TRBD1 (6 bases). The V and J ends lost 3 bases and 4 bases respectively, with 10 bases between them. This CDR3 is 14 amino acids long. Germline assignment: CDR1 SEHNR and CDR2 FQNEAQ (reference sequence).

There are a few counts of this clone. The chain employs TRBV19 and TRBJ2-7, with D maybe TRBD2 (5 bases). Trimming stripped 4 bases from V and 2 bases from J, with 12 bases between. This CDR3 is built from 14 residues. CDR1 is LNHDA and CDR2 is SQIVND in the germline V gene (reference sequence). CDR3 loop: CASSKGGQTYEQYF. The CDR3 coding sequence is TGTGCCAGTAGTAAAGGCGGGCAGACCTACGAGCAGTACTTC.

The rearrangement links TRBV28 to TRBJ1-5, with D perhaps TRBD1 (5 bases). V lost 2 bases and J 4 bases, leaving 12 bases between the germline ends. The CDR3 is 15 amino acids. Germline V gene sequence: CDR1 MDHEN, CDR2 SYDVKM. The CDR3 protein is CASSLNGGLNQPQHF. The DNA for the CDR3 is TGTGCCAGCAGTTTAAATGGGGGACTGAATCAGCCCCAGCATTTT.

The chain recombines TRBV19 with TRBJ2-7; 9 nucleotides agree with TRBD2. V trimming: 3 bases; J trimming: 2 bases; junction bases outside the gene matches: 11. The germline V gene has CDR1 LNHDA and CDR2 SQIVND (reference sequence). This CDR3 region has 17 residues. CDR3 in amino acids: CASSILPLAGATYEQYF. The CDR3 DNA sequence: TGTGCCAGTAGTATTCTACCCTTAGCGGGAGCCACCTACGAGCAGTACTTC.

The chain has TRBV15 and TRBJ2-7; tentative D call: TRBD1 (7 bases). The CDR3 extends over 14 amino acids. The V gene lost 0 bases and the J gene lost 4 bases, with 10 bases spanning the gap. The germline CDR1 and CDR2 sequences are LNHNV and YYDKDF (reference sequence). CDR3 coding DNA: TGTGCCACCAGCAGAGATCCAGGGGGGTACGAGCAGTACTTC. Translated: CATSRDPGGYEQYF.

The chain uses TRBV5-4 and TRBJ1-6; 8 nucleotides align to TRBD1. CDR3 length: 15 residues. The V gene end was trimmed by 3 bases and the J gene end by 7 bases; junction bases not matched to a gene: 6. CDR1 SGHNT and CDR2 YYREEE come from the germline V gene (reference sequence). The DNA for the CDR3 is TGTGCCAGCAGCTCCTGGACAGGGAGGAATTCACCCCTCCACTTT. Translation gives CASSSWTGRNSPLHF.

The rearrangement links TRBV5-1 to TRBJ1-2, with D possibly matching TRBD1 (5 bases). The germline CDR1 and CDR2 sequences are SGHRS and YFSETQ. The length of the CDR3 is 15 residues. V gave up 0 bases and J gave up 10 bases, with 19 bases separating them. CDR3 protein: CASSLGGEAYSTYTF. CDR3 coding DNA: TGCGCCAGCAGCTTGGGAGGGGAGGCCTATTCAACCTACACCTTC.

The DNA for the CDR3 is TGTGCCAGCAGCGAGGGCCCCGGCGATGGCTACACCTTC. It yields the protein CASSEGPGDGYTF. This sequence joins TRBV3-1 (or the pseudogene TRBV3-2) and TRBJ1-2; unclear D gene. V was trimmed by 5 bases and J by 6 bases, leaving 13 bases between them. This CDR3 is built from 13 residues. From germline, CDR1 is LGHDT and CDR2 YNNKEL (reference sequence).

This chain uses TRBV30 with TRBJ1-5, with 10 bases matching TRBD1. The CDR3 totals 15 residues. CDR1 is GTSNPN, CDR2 SVGIG, per germline (reference sequence). V gave up 3 bases and J gave up 4 bases; unmatched junction bases: 6. The CDR3 DNA reads as TGTGCCTGGAGCTGGGGACAGGGGCCAAATCAGCCCCAGCATTTT. Translation: CAWSWGQGPNQPQHF.

This clone was recorded only once. The V and J genes are TRBV14 and TRBJ1-6; 9 nucleotides align to TRBD1. With V trimmed by 8 bases and J by 9 bases, 5 bases remained unmatched. The CDR3 loop spans 13 amino acids. From germline, CDR1 is SGHDN and CDR2 FVKESK. CDR3 in amino acids: CASRGQGLSPLHF. CDR3 DNA sequence: TGTGCCAGCCGTGGACAGGGGCTTTCACCCCTCCACTTT.

This clone was observed a few times. One end of the junction does not line up with germline, which may come from a read error. The gene calls are TRBV29-1 and TRBJ2-1; 10 bases are shared with TRBD2. This CDR3 is built from 13 residues. From germline, CDR1 is SQVTM and CDR2 ANQGSEA. The CDR3 nucleotides read TGCATCACGGAGGCAGACGGGACTAGCGCTCCGGTCTTC. Protein product: CITEADGTSAPVF.